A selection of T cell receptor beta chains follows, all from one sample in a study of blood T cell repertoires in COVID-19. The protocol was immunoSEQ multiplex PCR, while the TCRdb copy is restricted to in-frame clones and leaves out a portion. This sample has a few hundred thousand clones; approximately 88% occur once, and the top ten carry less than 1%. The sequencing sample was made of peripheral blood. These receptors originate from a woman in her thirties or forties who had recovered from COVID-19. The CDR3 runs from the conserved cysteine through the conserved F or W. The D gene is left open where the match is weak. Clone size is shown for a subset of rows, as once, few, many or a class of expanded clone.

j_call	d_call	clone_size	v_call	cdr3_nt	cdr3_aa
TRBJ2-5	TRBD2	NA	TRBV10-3	TGTGCCATCAGCAGCCCGGGACTACGGGGAGAGACCCAGTACTTC	CAISSPGLRGETQYF
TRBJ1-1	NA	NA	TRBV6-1	TGTGCCAGCAGTGAAGGCGTACAGGGCCGCATGAACACTGAAGCTTTCTTT	CASSEGVQGRMNTEAFF
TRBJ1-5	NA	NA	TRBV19	TGTGCCAGTAGTACGGGGGGCACATTAGGTACTCAGCCCCAGCATTTT	CASSTGGTLGTQPQHF
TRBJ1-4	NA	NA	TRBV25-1	TGTGCCAGCAGGTCCTCGGGGGTAGATGAAAAACTGTTTTTT	CASRSSGVDEKLFF
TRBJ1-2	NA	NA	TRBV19	TGTGCCAGTAGTGATTGGACAGAAGCCCATGGCTACACCTTC	CASSDWTEAHGYTF
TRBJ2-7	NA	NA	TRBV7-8	TGTGCCAGCCAGCTGGGGGCGGTACCCTACGAGCAGTACTTC	CASQLGAVPYEQYF
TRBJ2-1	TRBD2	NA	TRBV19	TGTGCCAGTACTACAGGACTAGAATACAATGAGCAGTTCTTC	CASTTGLEYNEQFF
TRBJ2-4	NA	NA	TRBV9	TGTGCCAGCAGCCCAACACCAGGGCTTGCCAAAAACATTCAGTACTTC	CASSPTPGLAKNIQYF
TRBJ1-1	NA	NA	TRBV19	TGTGCCAGTAGTATAGCCGGCAGGGGGAACACTGAAGCTTTCTTT	CASSIAGRGNTEAFF
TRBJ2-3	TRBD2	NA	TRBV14	TGTGCCAGCAGCCAAGAGCCGGGACTAGCGGGAGGGCCGACAGATACGCAGTATTTT	CASSQEPGLAGGPTDTQYF
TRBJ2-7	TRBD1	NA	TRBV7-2	TGTGCCAGCAGCTTAGCTGCCGGGACAGGGGGGAACTACGAGCAGTACTTC	CASSLAAGTGGNYEQYF
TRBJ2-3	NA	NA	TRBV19	TGTGCCAGTAGTATTGACAGGAACACAGATACGCAGTATTTT	CASSIDRNTDTQYF
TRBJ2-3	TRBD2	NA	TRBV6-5	TGTGCCAGCAGGGACCTCGGGAGGGTATCAGATACGCAGTATTTT	CASRDLGRVSDTQYF
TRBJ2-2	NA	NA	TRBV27	TGTGCCAGTAGACAGGCCCCAATGGGGGAGCTGTTTTTT	CASRQAPMGELFF
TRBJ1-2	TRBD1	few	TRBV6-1	TGTGCCAGCAGTGAAGATAGGGGGCCTACCTATGGCTACACCTTC	CASSEDRGPTYGYTF
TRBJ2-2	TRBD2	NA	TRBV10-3	TGTGCCATCAGTGAGACTAGCGGGAGGGCCGGAAACACCGGGGAGCTGTTTTTT	CAISETSGRAGNTGELFF
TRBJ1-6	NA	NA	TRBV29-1	TGCAGCGTTGATTTTGGGGCAATTGCTAATTCACCCCTCCACTTT	CSVDFGAIANSPLHF
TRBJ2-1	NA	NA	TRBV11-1	TGTGCCAGCAGCGGTATTGGGAGAAACTCCGAGCAGTTCTTC	CASSGIGRNSEQFF
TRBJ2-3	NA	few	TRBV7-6	TGTGCCAGCAGCTGGGCCCCACAGGGCGGGACAGATACGCAGTATTTT	CASSWAPQGGTDTQYF
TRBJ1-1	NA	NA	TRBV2	TGTGCCAGCAGTCCCCGACAGAGCGCTGAAGCTTTCTTT	CASSPRQSAEAFF
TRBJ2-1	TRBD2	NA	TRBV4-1	TGCGCCAGCAGCCAAATACTAGCGGGAGGAGTCCATGAGCAGTTCTTC	CASSQILAGGVHEQFF
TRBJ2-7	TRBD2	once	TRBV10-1	TGCGCCAGTCAACGGGAGGGCGGCTACGAGCAGTACTTC	CASQREGGYEQYF
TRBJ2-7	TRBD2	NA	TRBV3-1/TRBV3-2	TGTGCCAGCAGCAAGGGACTAGCGGGACAGACCTCCTACGAGCAGTACTTC	CASSKGLAGQTSYEQYF
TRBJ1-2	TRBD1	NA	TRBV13	TGTGCCAGCAGCTTAGGTGGGACAGGGGGCGTCTATGGCTACACCTTC	CASSLGGTGGVYGYTF
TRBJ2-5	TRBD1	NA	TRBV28	TGTGCCAGCCTTGATGGGACAGTCCGACAAGAGACCCAGTACTTC	CASLDGTVRQETQYF
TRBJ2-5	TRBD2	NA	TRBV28	TGTGCCAGCAGTACCACTAGCGGGACTCAGTACTTC	CASSTTSGTQYF
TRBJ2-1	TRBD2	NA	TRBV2	TGTGCCAGCCGATTACTAGCGGGAGGGCGGAATGAGCAGTTCTTC	CASRLLAGGRNEQFF
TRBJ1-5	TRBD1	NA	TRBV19	TGTGCCAGTACCTCGGACAGGGGGGGCAATCAGCCCCAGCATTTT	CASTSDRGGNQPQHF
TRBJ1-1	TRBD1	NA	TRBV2	TGTGCCAGGGGGGGGACAGGGACCCTAAAAGACACTGAAGCTTTCTTT	CARGGTGTLKDTEAFF
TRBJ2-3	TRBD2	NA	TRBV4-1	TGCGCCAGCAGCCAGGTGGGACTAGCGGGTCAGTATTTT	CASSQVGLAGQYF
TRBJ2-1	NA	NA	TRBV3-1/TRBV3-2	TGTGCCAGCAGCCCCCGGGACACCAACAATGAGCAGTTCTTC	CASSPRDTNNEQFF
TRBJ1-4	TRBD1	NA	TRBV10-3	TGTGCCATCCGGAGACAGGGTGGCGAAAAACTGTTTTTT	CAIRRQGGEKLFF
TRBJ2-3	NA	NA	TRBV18	TGTGCCAGCTCACCTGGGGGGAGGAGCACAGATACGCAGTATTTT	CASSPGGRSTDTQYF
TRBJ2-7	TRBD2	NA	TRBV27	TGTGCCAGCAGTTTTTCTAGCGGAGACTACGAGCAGTACTTC	CASSFSSGDYEQYF
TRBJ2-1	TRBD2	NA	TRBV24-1	TGTGCCACCAGTGACGATGGGACTAGCGGGAGGCCGGGGGGTGAGCAGTTCTTC	CATSDDGTSGRPGGEQFF
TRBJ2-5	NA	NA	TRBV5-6	TGTGCCAGCAGCTTGGCGTCAGGGGAGACCCAGTACTTC	CASSLASGETQYF
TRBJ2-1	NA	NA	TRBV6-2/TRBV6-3	TGTGCCAGCAGTTCTGGCGCGATCGGGGGAGGGGGGGATGAGCAGTTCTTC	CASSSGAIGGGGDEQFF
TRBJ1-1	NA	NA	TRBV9	TGTGCCAGCAGCGTACAAGCGGGGAAGGGGACTGAAGCTTTCTTT	CASSVQAGKGTEAFF
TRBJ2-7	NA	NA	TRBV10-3	TGTGCCATCAGTGCCCGCTACGAGCAGTACTTC	CAISARYEQYF
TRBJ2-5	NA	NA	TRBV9	TGTGCCAGCAGCGCAAGCGCGGGCACCTCTAAAGGAGAGACCCAGTACTTC	CASSASAGTSKGETQYF
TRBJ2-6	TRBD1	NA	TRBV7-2	TGTGCCAGCAGCGCCGGGACAGGGGCTGGGGCCAACGTCCTGACTTTC	CASSAGTGAGANVLTF
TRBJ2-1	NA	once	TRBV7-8	TGTGCCAGCAGCTTAGGGCCCGTGGGCCTCAATGAGCAGTTCTTC	CASSLGPVGLNEQFF
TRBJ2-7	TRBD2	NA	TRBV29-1	TGCAGCGTTGAAGACAAGGGAGGGACCTCCTACGAGCAGTACTTC	CSVEDKGGTSYEQYF
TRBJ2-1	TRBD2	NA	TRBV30	TGTGCCTGGAGCGGTCCGGGACTAGCGCCCAATGAGCAGTTCTTC	CAWSGPGLAPNEQFF
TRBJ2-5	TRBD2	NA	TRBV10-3	TGTGCCATCAGTGAGTCCTGGGGGACTAGCGGGCAAGAGACCCAGTACTTC	CAISESWGTSGQETQYF
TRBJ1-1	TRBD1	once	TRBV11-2	TGTGCCAGCAGCTCAGGGGACAGGACCTACACTGAAGCTTTCTTT	CASSSGDRTYTEAFF
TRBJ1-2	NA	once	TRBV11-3	TGTGCCAGCAGCTTAGATCGAACAGAAGCCTATGGCTACACCTTC	CASSLDRTEAYGYTF
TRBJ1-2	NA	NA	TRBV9	TGTGCCAGCAGCGTAGAACCGAGCTCGACTAACTATGGCTACACCTTC	CASSVEPSSTNYGYTF
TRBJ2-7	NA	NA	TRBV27	TGTGCCAGCAGTTTAGGCAGGACCTACGAGCAGTACTTC	CASSLGRTYEQYF
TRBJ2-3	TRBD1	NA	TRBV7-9	TGTGCCAGCAGCTTAGGGGACAGGGACGTCGGAGATACGCAGTATTTT	CASSLGDRDVGDTQYF
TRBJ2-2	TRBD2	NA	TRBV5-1	TGCGCCAGCAGCTTGCCAACCTCTAGCGGGAACACCGGGGAGCTGTTTTTT	CASSLPTSSGNTGELFF
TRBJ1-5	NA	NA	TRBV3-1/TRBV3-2	TGTGCCAGCAGCCAGACAGACAATCAGCCCCAGCATTTT	CASSQTDNQPQHF